This is a list of T cell receptor beta chains from one sample in a study of cytomegalovirus exposure and HLA in healthy donors. The method was immunoSEQ multiplex PCR; TCRdb's version includes in-frame clones alone and lacks a portion of them. This sample yields tens of thousands of clones, of which under 80% are seen a single time; roughly 6% belongs to the top ten. Sequences were obtained from PBMCs. The source is a male donor in good health and CMV-seropositive. Both conserved end residues are part of each CDR3. Fields, in order: V gene, D gene, clone size, J gene, CDR3 DNA, CDR3 protein. D genes are given only for firm matches. Clone size is stated in some rows and not others, as once, few, many or a class when expanded.

TRBV5-1	-	-	TRBJ2-5	TGCGCCAGCAGCTTGCTCGGTGGAGGGTTAGAGACCCAGTACTTC	CASSLLGGGLETQYF
TRBV2	-	-	TRBJ2-7	TGTGCCAGCAGTGAAGCGGCCGGGGACATCTACGAGCAGTACTTC	CASSEAAGDIYEQYF
TRBV7-8	-	-	TRBJ2-3	TGTGCCAGCAGCTTGAGGACTAACACAGATACGCAGTATTTT	CASSLRTNTDTQYF
TRBV28	-	-	TRBJ1-3	TGTGCCAGCAGTTTACGCGAGGGATGGTATTTT	CASSLREGWYF
TRBV4-2	TRBD1	-	TRBJ1-2	TGTGCCAGCAGCCAAGATGGACAGGGGTATGGCTACACCTTC	CASSQDGQGYGYTF
TRBV7-6	TRBD1	-	TRBJ1-3	TGTGCCAGCAGCTTAGATGCCCCCAGGGGGGGAAACACCATATATTTT	CASSLDAPRGGNTIYF
TRBV7-9	-	once	TRBJ2-1	TGTGCCAGCAGCTTAAGGCGGGACGGCGCCCATGAGCAGTTCTTC	CASSLRRDGAHEQFF
TRBV7-2	-	-	TRBJ1-5	TGTGCCAGCAGCTTCGCCCCCCTGCGGCAGCCCCAGCATTTT	CASSFAPLRQPQHF
TRBV7-2	TRBD1	-	TRBJ1-1	TGTGCCAGCAGCTGGGGACAGGGGGCCAGGGACACTGAAGCTTTCTTT	CASSWGQGARDTEAFF
TRBV11-3	TRBD2	-	TRBJ2-6	TGTGCCAGCAGCTTAGATCAGGGAGGGGCTGGGGCCAACGTCCTGACTTTC	CASSLDQGGAGANVLTF
TRBV20-1	-	-	TRBJ1-1	TGCAGTGCTAGACTAGTGACTGAAGCTTTCTTT	CSARLVTEAFF
TRBV6-4	-	-	TRBJ2-7	TGTGCCCTCCGCGCGGGTTTCCACGAGCAGTACTTC	CALRAGFHEQYF
TRBV11-2	TRBD1	-	TRBJ1-1	TGTGCCAGCAGCTTACGCAGGGGGACTTCGAACACTGAAGCTTTCTTT	CASSLRRGTSNTEAFF
TRBV5-4	-	-	TRBJ1-5	TGTGCCAGCAGCTTGGACGCTCAGGGGCCCCAGCATTTT	CASSLDAQGPQHF
TRBV6-1	TRBD2	-	TRBJ2-1	TGTGCCAGCAGTGCCTACACTAGCGGGGGGGCCAATGAGCAGTTCTTC	CASSAYTSGGANEQFF
TRBV28	TRBD1	-	TRBJ2-7	TGTGCCAGCAGTTGGGACAGCCGAATGTACTTC	CASSWDSRMYF
TRBV4-2	TRBD1	few	TRBJ2-1	TGTGCCAGCAGCCAAGATGAAACAGGGGAGTTCTTC	CASSQDETGEFF
TRBV9	-	-	TRBJ2-3	TGTGCCAGCAGCGTAGTACCGACAGGCGGGCCAGATACGCAGTATTTT	CASSVVPTGGPDTQYF
TRBV5-4	-	-	TRBJ2-2	TGTGCCAGCAGCTTGGCCCTCAGTACCGGGGAGCTGTTTTTT	CASSLALSTGELFF
TRBV28	-	-	TRBJ2-7	TGTGCCAGCAGCTCAACTAGCCTGGGTTTCGACGAGCAGTACTTC	CASSSTSLGFDEQYF
TRBV19	-	-	TRBJ2-2	TGTGCCAGTAGTATAGCGGGGAGAAGCACCGGGGAGCTGTTTTTT	CASSIAGRSTGELFF
TRBV5-1	TRBD1	-	TRBJ1-4	TGCGCCAGCCAAGGACAGGGAGCAACTAATGAAAAACTGTTTTTT	CASQGQGATNEKLFF
TRBV5-6	TRBD2	-	TRBJ2-3	TGTGCCAGCAGCGCAAAAGGACTAGCGGGAGTGGGGGTGACAGATACGCAGTATTTT	CASSAKGLAGVGVTDTQYF
TRBV7-2	TRBD1	few	TRBJ2-7	TGTGCCAGCAGCTTAGTGACAGGGGGCGTGTACGAGCAGTACTTC	CASSLVTGGVYEQYF
TRBV5-1	-	-	TRBJ2-1	TGCGCCAGCAGCTTGTCGAGGGACTCTAGCTCCTACAATGAGCAGTTCTTC	CASSLSRDSSSYNEQFF
TRBV5-1	TRBD1	-	TRBJ2-3	TGCGCCAGCAGCCCGACGACAGGGGCTCGAACAGATACGCAGTATTTT	CASSPTTGARTDTQYF
TRBV19	TRBD2	few	TRBJ2-3	TGTGCCAGTAGTATAGCCCCGTCGGGGGGAGATACGCAGTATTTT	CASSIAPSGGDTQYF
TRBV21-1	-	-	TRBJ2-1	TGTGCCAGCAGCAAATATCCGGGGGCAAGTGAGGGACTACCCTACAATGAGCAGTTCTTC	CASSKYPGASEGLPYNEQFF
TRBV28	TRBD1	-	TRBJ2-6	TGTGCCAGCAAGGGGGCCAGGGATCTAACTGGGGCCAACGTCCTGACTTTC	CASKGARDLTGANVLTF
TRBV4-1	-	-	TRBJ2-5	TGCGCCAGCAGCCGAGTCCTGGGGCAGCGAGGTCAAGAGACCCAGTACTTC	CASSRVLGQRGQETQYF
TRBV27	TRBD1	-	TRBJ1-2	TGTGCCAGCAGTTTATCTCCGGGACAGGGGCCAACTAACTATGGCTACACCTTC	CASSLSPGQGPTNYGYTF
TRBV28	TRBD1	-	TRBJ2-6	TGTGCCAGCAGTTTAGTTCTCGCAGGGGGTTCCTCTGGGGCCAACGTCCTGACTTTC	CASSLVLAGGSSGANVLTF
TRBV10-3	TRBD2	-	TRBJ2-2	TGTGCCATCAAACTAGCGGGAGGGGGCACCGGGGAGCTGTTTTTT	CAIKLAGGGTGELFF
TRBV7-2	-	-	TRBJ2-2	TGTGCCAGCAGCTTCGGGATCCCCGGGGAGCTGTTTTTT	CASSFGIPGELFF
TRBV28	TRBD1	-	TRBJ2-1	TGTGCCAGCAGTTTCGACAGGGACCCGTTCTTC	CASSFDRDPFF
TRBV2	TRBD1	few	TRBJ1-5	TGTGCCAGCAGTGAAGACAGGGGTTATCAGCCCCAGCATTTT	CASSEDRGYQPQHF
TRBV7-2	-	-	TRBJ1-1	TGTGCCAGCAGCCATCACACGACTGAAGCTTTCTTT	CASSHHTTEAFF
TRBV6-5	TRBD1	-	TRBJ2-7	TGTGCCAGCAGTTACTCCAGGGGGCGCGAAGAGCAGTACTTC	CASSYSRGREEQYF
TRBV11-2	-	-	TRBJ2-7	TGTGCCAGCAGCTACAACGTGGAGGCCGAGCAGTACTTC	CASSYNVEAEQYF
TRBV28	TRBD1	-	TRBJ1-2	TGTGCCAGCAGTTTATCGGGACAGAGCTACACCTTC	CASSLSGQSYTF